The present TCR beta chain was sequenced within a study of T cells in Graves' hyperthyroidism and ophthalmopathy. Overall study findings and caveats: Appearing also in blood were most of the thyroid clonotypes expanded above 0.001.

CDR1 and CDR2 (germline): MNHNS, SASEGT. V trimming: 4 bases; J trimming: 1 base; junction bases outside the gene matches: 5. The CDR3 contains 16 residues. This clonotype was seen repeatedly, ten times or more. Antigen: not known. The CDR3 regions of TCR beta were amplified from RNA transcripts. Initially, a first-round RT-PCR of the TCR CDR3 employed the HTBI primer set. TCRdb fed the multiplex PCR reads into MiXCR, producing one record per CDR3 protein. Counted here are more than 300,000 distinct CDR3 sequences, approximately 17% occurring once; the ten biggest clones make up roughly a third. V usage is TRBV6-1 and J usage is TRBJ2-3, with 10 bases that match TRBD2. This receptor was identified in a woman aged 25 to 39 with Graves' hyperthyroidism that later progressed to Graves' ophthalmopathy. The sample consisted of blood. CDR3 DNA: TGTGCCAGCAGTGCTCTAGCGGGAGTTGGCACAGATACGCAGTATTTT. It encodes CASSALAGVGTDTQYF.